Listed here are 18 T cell receptor beta chains from one sample, sequenced in a study of vaccination and CD4 T cells after COVID-19. These receptors have no known antigen. Regarding treatment: roughly 10-day PBMC culture with coronavirus spike peptide pools or control peptides (ViraFEST assay). Collection of the unexposed donor's CD4+ T cells took place before the COVID-19 pandemic (2011-2018). Sequencing of cultured CD4+ T cell DNA used the Oncomine TCR Beta short-read assay. MiXCR, applied by TCRdb to the PCR reads, yields one record per CDR3 protein. This table holds 6,000 to 8,000 distinct CDR3 sequences, around two fifths found once. Sequencing was performed on CD4+ T cells from blood, cultured in vitro. The receptors here all came from a human donor in good health.

This clonotype was observed a few times. The rearrangement links TRBV10-3 to TRBJ1-1; 7 bases map to TRBD1. The V segment lost 7 bases and the J segment 3 bases; nucleotides outside the gene matches: 17. The CDR3 runs 17 residues. The germline V gene encodes CDR1 ENHRY and CDR2 SYGVKD. Here the CDR3 DNA reads TGTGCCATCATGGGCAGGGGGGGATTTGGTGAGGACACTGAAGCTTTCTTT. This translates into CAIMGRGGFGEDTEAFF.

This clonotype was seen more than once but under ten times. As DNA, the CDR3 is TGTGCCAGCAGTTTAATCGGCGGCGGGAGGGCCCCCCACGAGCAGTACTTC. Its translation is CASSLIGGGRAPHEQYF. The genes are TRBV12-3 or TRBV12-4 and TRBJ2-7, with TRBD2 matching over 9 bases. The CDR3 runs 17 residues. Trimming removed 2 bases from V and 5 bases from J; junction bases left unmatched: 13.

As for this clonotype: No DNA is shown, since the ends of the CDR3 on it are uncertain; the CDR3 is the one TCRdb lists. The chain combines TRBV7-5 with TRBJ2-1; the table assigns TRBD2, which was not confirmed against the DNA. TRBV7-5 is given as a pseudogene. The CDR3 spans 19 amino acids, including both terminal residues. The CDR3 region is CISVSEAVTSGAAYNEQFF.

This chain joins TRBV5-3 and TRBJ1-1; no firm D call. TRBV5-3 is noted as an ORF with a role that remains uncertain. V was cut by 9 bases and J by 5 bases, with 5 bases left in between. CDR3 length: 9 amino acids. The CDR3 DNA reads TGTGCCATTACAACTGAAGCTTTCTTT. Its translation: CAITTEAFF.

This clonotype was seen just once. The chain uses TRBV6-4 and TRBJ2-6; D remains ambiguous. Germline CDR1 reads MRHNA; CDR2 reads SNTAGT. V was trimmed by 4 bases and J by 0 bases, leaving 13 bases between them. The CDR3 runs to 17 residues. The chain's CDR3 is CASSGSGPFSGANVLTF. The CDR3 DNA follows: TGTGCCAGCAGTGGTTCCGGACCCTTCTCTGGGGCCAACGTCCTGACTTTC.

This chain connects TRBV6-1 to TRBJ1-2, with 7 bases fitting TRBD1. Germline CDR1 and CDR2: MNHNS and SASEGT. The CDR3 runs to 14 residues. The V segment lost 5 bases and the J segment 5 bases; nucleotides outside the gene matches: 8. CDR3 in amino acids: CASSRWDRQYGYTF. CDR3 nucleotides: TGTGCCAGCAGTCGATGGGACAGACAATATGGCTACACCTTC.

In this sample, this clonotype turned up once. V and J are TRBV19 and TRBJ2-1, with D perhaps matching TRBD1 or TRBD2 (5 bases each). Germline CDR1 reads LNHDA; CDR2 reads SQIVND (reference sequence). V was pared by 5 bases and J by 9 bases, with 14 bases between. The CDR3 is 13 amino acids. The CDR3 bases are TGTGCCAGTAGTGGGGGTTTGGACCCTGAGCAGTTCTTC. Its protein is CASSGGLDPEQFF.

The chain is built from TRBV29-1 and TRBJ1-5; possible D gene TRBD1, 5 bases. Germline V gene sequence: CDR1 SQVTM, CDR2 ANQGSEA. CDR3 size: 12 residues. The ends were cut back, 7 bases at V and 5 bases at J, with 12 bases in the middle. CDR3 residues: CSAKLGDQPQHF. CDR3 sequence (DNA): TGCAGCGCTAAACTAGGGGATCAGCCCCAGCATTTT.

The rearrangement joins TRBV5-1 to TRBJ2-5, with unresolved D. CDR1 is SGHRS and CDR2 is YFSETQ in the germline V gene. CDR3 size: 15 residues. The germline V and J ends were trimmed by 0 bases and 1 base, with 10 bases remaining between them. The CDR3 sequence: CASSLALRTQETQYF. The CDR3 nucleotides are TGCGCCAGCAGCTTGGCTCTACGGACCCAAGAGACCCAGTACTTC.

This chain connects TRBV5-1 to TRBJ1-4, with a weak D call TRBD1 (6 bases). V gave up 4 bases and J gave up 4 bases, with 23 bases separating them. This CDR3 has 18 amino acids. The germline V gene has CDR1 SGHRS and CDR2 YFSETQ. The CDR3 DNA follows: TGCGCCAGCAGCCTCCGTTCGGGGGGCCGACCCGGTAATGAAAAACTGTTTTTT. It codes for CASSLRSGGRPGNEKLFF.

V is TRBV12-3 or TRBV12-4 and J is TRBJ2-5; the D gene is possibly TRBD2 (5 bases). The CDR3 is made up of 12 amino acids. With 10 bases removed from V and 4 bases from J, the gap between germline ends came to 13 bases. The CDR3 region is CATNGVGETQYF. The DNA for the CDR3 is TGTGCCACCAACGGGGTGGGAGAGACCCAGTACTTC.

This clonotype appeared once. The V and J genes are TRBV6-5 and TRBJ2-7; possibly TRBD1 or TRBD2 for D (6 bases each). CDR1 is MNHEY and CDR2 is SVGAGI in the germline V gene. The CDR3 runs 13 residues. V was trimmed by 2 bases and J by 9 bases, leaving 14 bases between them. The CDR3 region has the DNA TGTGCCAGCAGTTACGTGGGGGGCTCGGCGCAGTACTTC. Translation: CASSYVGGSAQYF.

The chain couples TRBV10-3 to TRBJ2-3; D might be TRBD1 (6 bases). Germline V gene sequence: CDR1 ENHRY, CDR2 SYGVKD. V was shortened by 6 bases and J by 1 base, with 11 bases between the two germline ends. The CDR3 contains 14 residues. The chain's CDR3 is CAIRGAFRTDTQYF. The DNA of the CDR3 is TGTGCCATCAGGGGGGCGTTTCGCACAGATACGCAGTATTTT.

V is TRBV20-1 and J is TRBJ1-6; possibly TRBD1 for D (5 bases). V lost 6 bases and J lost 4, with 7 bases in between. Germline lookup yields CDR1 DFQATT and CDR2 SNEGSKA (reference sequence). The CDR3 has 12 residues. CDR3 sequence (DNA): TGCAGTGCGGGACGGTATAATTCACCCCTCCACTTT. Protein: CSAGRYNSPLHF.

The gene calls are TRBV27 and TRBJ2-7; D not resolved. Trimming removed 5 bases from V and 2 bases from J, with 10 bases in between. This CDR3 comprises 13 residues. Germline values: CDR1 MNHEY, CDR2 SMNVEV (reference sequence). The CDR3 reads CASSLLGTYEQYF. The CDR3, as DNA: TGTGCCAGCAGTCTTTTGGGGACCTACGAGCAGTACTTC.

This clonotype was observed a few times. J is TRBJ2-2 and V is TRBV6-1; 7 bases fit TRBD2. This CDR3 has 15 amino acids. The V and J ends lost 6 bases and 8 bases, in that order; junction bases with no gene match: 12. The germline V gene has CDR1 MNHNS and CDR2 SASEGT. The CDR3 DNA follows: TGTGCCAGCAGCCCATGGGCGGGAGCGAAGGGGGAGCTGTTTTTT. It codes for CASSPWAGAKGELFF.

The chain is built from TRBV14 and TRBJ1-2, with D tentatively TRBD1 (5 bases). Germline V gene sequence: CDR1 SGHDN, CDR2 FVKESK. With 4 bases removed from V and 6 bases from J, the gap between germline ends came to 18 bases. The CDR3 covers 15 residues. The CDR3 DNA is TGTGCCAGCAGCCCTGACCGGGGGGTGAGGAATGGCTACACCTTC. Translation gives CASSPDRGVRNGYTF.

This chain connects TRBV20-1 to TRBJ1-6, with a tentative D call TRBD1 (6 bases). This CDR3 is built from 14 residues. V dropped 5 bases and J dropped 10 bases, with 18 bases sitting between them. The V gene's germline CDR1 is DFQATT and CDR2 SNEGSKA (reference sequence). The CDR3 nucleotides are TGCAGTGCTGGTACAACAGGGTCGGGCTCACCCCTCCACTTT. This sequence encodes CSAGTTGSGSPLHF.